The clone carrying this T cell receptor beta chain has a handful of counts. The target antigen is unknown. Generated by immunoSEQ multiplex PCR, the TCRdb table keeps only in-frame clones and is missing some. The sample shows tens of thousands of clones, around 84% of them seen only once. The length of the CDR3 is 14 residues. Germline CDR1 SGHTA, CDR2 FQGNSA. Trimming shortened V by 1 base and J by 7 bases, and 10 bases separated the two germline ends. The record originates from a study of OX40 agonist ivuxolimab in advanced cancers. Study-level background: Recorded diagnoses for dose-escalation patients were hepatocellular carcinoma, melanoma, renal cell or head and neck cancer. The mean age was approximately 60 years, ranging from roughly 23 to 80, with 65% to 90% of participants male.

Study observations and caveats: Researchers did not determine the expanded peripheral T cells' antigen specificity.

Patients were excluded for autoimmune disease history or systemic immunosuppression. The chain recombines TRBV7-2 with TRBJ1-4; D unclear. The specimen was CD4+ or CD8+ T cells sorted from blood, collected in a trial of the OX40 agonist ivuxolimab. This clonotype was obtained from an adult with an advanced solid tumor such as melanoma, head and neck, liver or kidney cancer. The CDR3 coding sequence is TGTGCCAGCAGCTTAGGGAGGGAGGTTGAAAAACTGTTTTTT. Amino acid sequence: CASSLGREVEKLFF.